There are a few counts of the clone carrying this T cell receptor (beta chain). What it binds is unknown. This likely comes from a read error, as the CDR3 has no conserved phenylalanine or tryptophan at its end. The DNA is left out, because the CDR3 cannot be placed on it with certainty; the CDR3 is given as TCRdb lists it. These data belong to a study of a mutant IDH1 vaccine in newly diagnosed glioma. The overall study: The study gave patients eight vaccinations in weeks 1, 3, 5, 7, 11, 15, 19, 23. Vaccination followed radiotherapy alone by 4-6 weeks, or accompanied temozolomide cycles. Patients had received radiotherapy, temozolomide, or both previously, most receiving both.

The assay was immunoSEQ multiplex PCR, and TCRdb's table has in-frame clones only and misses some. This table has about 51,000 clones, more than 70% appearing once. Time point: week 5, during vaccination. What each vaccine dose contained was 300 ug of mutant IDH1 20-mer peptide, accompanied by topical imiquimod. Findings of the study overall: Top peripheral T cell clonotype shifts appeared unrelated to pseudoprogression.

Ends included, the CDR3 has 12 residues. Germline V gene sequence: CDR1 SNHLY, CDR2 FYNNEI. This clonotype was sampled from a woman aged 40 to 49 with glioma. The chain links TRBV2 to TRBJ1-1; no check of the table's D call, TRBD1, against the DNA was made. Here the sequenced sample was PBMCs, taken from a glioma patient whose treatment included an IDH1 peptide vaccine. The CDR3 here is CASSPDTRGKGA.